A selection of T cell receptor beta chains follows, all from one sample in a study of T cells after yellow fever vaccination. MiXCR, run by TCRdb on the 5' RACE reads, gives a single entry per CDR3 protein. The sample has 250,000 to 350,000 distinct CDR3 sequences; about 10% are singletons. Source: CD4+ T cells sorted from PBMCs, taken 5 days after the yellow fever booster vaccination. These receptors were obtained from a man aged 18 to 30 who received the YFV17D yellow fever vaccine. CDR3s include the opening cysteine and the closing phenylalanine or tryptophan. A D gene is named only where the DNA matches it firmly. Not every row has a clone size; where given, it reads once, few, many or a size class.

v_gene	d_gene	abundance	j_gene	CDR3nt	CDR3aa
TRBV12-5	.	few	TRBJ2-1	TGTGCTAGTGCCGTAGGAGAGCAGTTCTTC	CASAVGEQFF
TRBV18	.	.	TRBJ2-4	TGTGCCAGCTCACCATTGGCCGGAGATCTAGCCAAAAACATTCAGTACTTC	CASSPLAGDLAKNIQYF
TRBV4-3	TRBD2	few	TRBJ2-1	TGCGCCAGCAGCCAAGATCTCGCTAGCGGGATTTCCTACAATGAGCAGTTCTTC	CASSQDLASGISYNEQFF
TRBV6-2/TRBV6-3	.	.	TRBJ1-6	TGTGCCAGCAGTTACTCGAAGTTCGCCCTCCACTTT	CASSYSKFALHF
TRBV28	TRBD2	few	TRBJ2-7	TGTGCCAGCAGTTCCGGGACTAGAGTCTACGAGCAGTACTTC	CASSSGTRVYEQYF
TRBV20-1	.	.	TRBJ1-5	TGCAGTGCTAGACCGGACGTCAATCAGCCCCAGCATTTT	CSARPDVNQPQHF
TRBV12-3/TRBV12-4	.	few	TRBJ2-5	TGTGCCAGCAGTTTCCTAGGCGGGGAGACCCAGTACTTC	CASSFLGGETQYF
TRBV7-9	.	few	TRBJ1-5	TGTGCCAGCAGCCCTGGGACCGGTTTTCAGCCCCAGCATTTT	CASSPGTGFQPQHF
TRBV5-1	TRBD1	few	TRBJ2-5	TGCGCCAGCAGCCCCGGACAGGGCTTAGAGACCCAGTACTTC	CASSPGQGLETQYF
TRBV19	.	few	TRBJ2-3	TGTGCCAGTAGTGGCACAGAGGCTAGCACAGATACGCAGTATTTT	CASSGTEASTDTQYF
TRBV29-1	.	.	TRBJ1-6	TGCAGCGTCCATGACGGTTTTGGGTCACCCCTCCACTTT	CSVHDGFGSPLHF
TRBV7-2	.	many	TRBJ1-3	TGTGCCAGCAGCTTGGACAGAAACACCATATATTTT	CASSLDRNTIYF
TRBV7-2	.	few	TRBJ1-5	TGTGCCAGCAGCTTAGTTGGGACCCAGGGGCAGCCCCAGCATTTT	CASSLVGTQGQPQHF
TRBV20-1	.	.	TRBJ2-5	TGCAGTGCTAGACCTTGGGGGACCCAGTACTTC	CSARPWGTQYF
TRBV5-5	.	.	TRBJ1-5	TGTGCCAGCACTCCCCGCCCGGTAAGCAATCAGCCCCAGCATTTT	CASTPRPVSNQPQHF
TRBV29-1	TRBD2	.	TRBJ2-5	TGCAGCGTTGAGAAGAGTACGGGGGGAAGGGAGACCCAGTACTTC	CSVEKSTGGRETQYF
TRBV18	.	.	TRBJ1-5	TGTGCCAGCTCACCCCCTCCACGGGCCGACAGATATCAGCCCCAGCATTTT	CASSPPPRADRYQPQHF